This T cell receptor (beta chain) was retrieved from a study of siplizumab effects on memory and regulatory T cells. Study results and limitations: Unstimulated subsets contained matches for only a minor fraction of alloreactive clones. Suppression by proliferating Tregs derived from siplizumab cultures was not verified. Naive T cells appeared more diverse than memory cells and seemed to be major alloresponse contributors.

Trimming removed 0 bases at V and 4 bases at J, with 12 bases between. The CDR3 has 15 residues. Germline V gene lookup returns CDR1 MNHEY and CDR2 SVGAGI. This clone was detected once. Its specificity is not known. Researchers sequenced unstimulated naive, memory, effector memory and TEMRA subsets in a few donor pairs. The table came from immunoSEQ multiplex PCR; TCRdb's copy has only in-frame clones and leaves some out. The table records over 50,000 clones, over 80% of them present only once. The material sequenced was memory CD4+ T cells sorted from blood. This sequence was found in a human donor in good health. The chain recombines TRBV6-5 with TRBJ1-1; no clear D gene. The CDR3 DNA sequence: TGTGCCAGCAGTTACTCGTTGGGCTGGGGCACTGAAGCTTTCTTT. Translated: CASSYSLGWGTEAFF.